These 18 T cell receptor beta chains were sequenced from one sample in a study of OX40 agonist ivuxolimab in advanced cancers. Produced via immunoSEQ multiplex PCR; TCRdb's table is partial and in-frame only. The sample shows about 89,000 clones, just over 90% of them seen only once. Here the sequenced sample was CD4+ or CD8+ T cells sorted from blood, taken in a trial of the OX40 agonist ivuxolimab. These TCRs come from an adult with an advanced solid tumor such as melanoma, head and neck, liver or kidney cancer.

The chain recombines TRBV6-1 with TRBJ2-3, with D unresolved. Trimming shortened V by 6 bases and J by 0 bases, and 1 base separated the two germline ends. Germline lookup yields CDR1 MNHNS and CDR2 SASEGT. CDR3 length equals 11 residues. The CDR3 DNA sequence: TGTGCCAGCAGCAGCACAGATACGCAGTATTTT. As protein: CASSSTDTQYF.

The chain is built from TRBV29-1 and TRBJ2-1; D unclear. V gave up 8 bases and J gave up 0 bases, with 17 bases separating them. The CDR3 is 15 amino acids. Germline CDR1 reads SQVTM; CDR2 reads ANQGSEA. The CDR3 is CSPLGLESSYNEQFF. The CDR3 region has the DNA TGCAGCCCCCTAGGTCTAGAAAGCTCCTACAATGAGCAGTTCTTC.

V usage is TRBV4-1 and J usage is TRBJ2-6, with a weak D call TRBD1 (5 bases). V lost 0 bases and J 0 bases, leaving 9 bases between the germline ends. There are 17 residues in the CDR3. The germline V gene encodes CDR1 MGHRA and CDR2 YSYEKL. The CDR3, as DNA: TGCGCCAGCAGCCAAGATTACAGGACCTCTGGGGCCAACGTCCTGACTTTC. Protein product: CASSQDYRTSGANVLTF.

The V and J genes are TRBV28 and TRBJ1-5; no clear D gene. Germline V gene data show CDR1 as MDHEN and CDR2 as SYDVKM. Deletions cut 6 bases from V and 1 base from J, with 13 bases between. The CDR3 sequence is 15 residues long. CDR3 bases: TGTGCCAGCAGGTCTATCCTCCTGAGCAATCAGCCCCAGCATTTT. Protein: CASRSILLSNQPQHF.

J is TRBJ1-5 and V is TRBV21-1; whether TRBD1, the table's D call, matches the DNA was not checked. TRBV21-1 constitutes a pseudogene. The CDR3 consists of 19 residues. CDR3 DNA sequence: TGTGCCAGCAGCAAAGTACAGAGACAGGGGAAGGGGGACCATCAGCCCCAGCATTTT. Translated, it gives CASSKVQRQGKGDHQPQHF.

This chain links TRBV11-3 with TRBJ2-7; 8 nucleotides agree with TRBD2. Per germline, CDR1 SGHNT and CDR2 YENEEA. The trim removed 5 bases at V and 3 bases at J, leaving 12 bases unmatched. The length of the CDR3 is 16 residues. CDR3 loop: CASSRNPSGGFYEQYF. The CDR3 DNA follows: TGTGCCAGCAGCCGGAATCCCAGCGGGGGATTCTACGAGCAGTACTTC.

DNA of the CDR3: TGTGCCAGCAGTGGGTTGGCGGGAAGGCGAGAGACCCAGTACTTC. Translating gives CASSGLAGRRETQYF. The genes are TRBV2 and TRBJ2-5; D may be TRBD2 (6 bases). This CDR3 contains 15 residues. V gave up 4 bases and J gave up 4 bases, with 16 bases separating them. The germline V gene has CDR1 SNHLY and CDR2 FYNNEI.

This chain joins TRBV18 and TRBJ1-4; 8 bases align to TRBD1. Germline V lookup: CDR1 KGHSH, CDR2 LQKENI. Trimming at V came to 4 bases and at J to 7 bases, leaving 8 bases not matched to a gene. The CDR3 length is 15 residues. The CDR3 region has the DNA TGTGCCAGCTCACAAGAGACAGGGGAGAGTGAAAAACTGTTTTTT. It is translated as CASSQETGESEKLFF. Supplemented by reference TRBV18 and TRBJ1-4, the full variable domain reads NAGVMQNPRHLVRRRGQEARLRCSPMKGHSHVYWYRQLPEEGLKFMVYLQKENIIDESGMPKERFSAEFPKEGPSILRIQQVVRGDSAAYFCASSQETGESEKLFFGSGTQLSVL.

The rearrangement uses TRBV10-2 and TRBJ1-5, with TRBD1 as a possible D gene (5 bases). V was pared by 7 bases and J by 2 bases, with 12 bases between. Germline values: CDR1 WSHSY, CDR2 SAAADI. The CDR3 sequence is 14 residues long. The CDR3 here is CASTQGRGNQPQHF. CDR3 in DNA: TGCGCCAGCACCCAGGGCCGGGGCAATCAGCCCCAGCATTTT.

The chain combines TRBV7-2 with TRBJ2-3, with D perhaps TRBD1 or TRBD2 (5 bases each). Germline CDR1 SGHTA, CDR2 FQGNSA. This CDR3 contains 14 residues. V dropped 1 base and J dropped 5 bases, with 10 bases sitting between them. CDR3 in DNA: TGTGCCAGCAGCTTAGTAGTTGGGGGAGATACGCAGTATTTT. Encoded protein: CASSLVVGGDTQYF.

The chain joins TRBV7-9 to TRBJ1-2; D uncertain. The CDR3 loop spans 13 amino acids. V was pared by 1 base and J by 4 bases, with 7 bases between. Germline V gene lookup returns CDR1 SEHNR and CDR2 FQNEAQ (reference sequence). CDR3 sequence: CASSLGRFYGYTF. CDR3 bases: TGTGCCAGCAGCTTAGGCAGGTTCTATGGCTACACCTTC.

The J gene is TRBJ2-3, the V gene TRBV14; D unresolved. Germline V lookup: CDR1 SGHDN, CDR2 FVKESK. V was trimmed by 4 bases and J by 9 bases, leaving 11 bases between them. CDR3 length equals 12 residues. The CDR3 sequence is CASSPSLGTQYF. CDR3 DNA sequence: TGTGCCAGCAGCCCTTCCCTTGGGACGCAGTATTTT.

The chain carries TRBV5-1 and TRBJ2-5; a possible D gene is TRBD1 (6 bases). This CDR3 region has 15 residues. Trimming removed 1 base from V and 1 base from J, with 11 bases in between. The germline V gene has CDR1 SGHRS and CDR2 YFSETQ. The CDR3 protein is CASSLPSGAQETQYF. CDR3 coding DNA: TGCGCCAGCAGCTTGCCCTCAGGGGCCCAAGAGACCCAGTACTTC.

The chain combines TRBV6-1 with TRBJ1-6; D may be TRBD1 (5 bases). Germline assignment: CDR1 MNHNS and CDR2 SASEGT. V lost 7 bases and J lost 8, with 18 bases in between. The CDR3 contains 15 residues. The CDR3 region is CASTEGPGLYSPLHF. CDR3 DNA: TGTGCCAGCACCGAGGGGCCAGGGCTCTATTCACCCCTCCACTTT.

This chain uses TRBV7-2 with TRBJ1-2; possible D gene TRBD1, 6 bases. This CDR3 has 11 amino acids. Germline-derived CDR1 and CDR2 are SGHTA and FQGNSA. Deletions cut 5 bases from V and 8 bases from J, with 9 bases between. In nucleotides, the CDR3 is TGTGCCAGCAGCGAGGACAGCGGCTACACCTTC. Translated, it gives CASSEDSGYTF.

The gene calls are TRBV28 and TRBJ2-1; unclear D gene. V dropped 7 bases and J dropped 4 bases, with 14 bases sitting between them. There are 14 residues in the CDR3. Germline CDR1 reads MDHEN; CDR2 reads SYDVKM. CDR3 DNA sequence: TGTGCCAGCACCTCCGGCCGGTCGTACAATGAGCAGTTCTTC. Protein: CASTSGRSYNEQFF.

This clone came up once. The CDR3 coding sequence is TGCGCCAGCAGCCAAGATGGGGTAGGCCAGAACCTAAACAATGAGCAGTTCTTC. Amino acid sequence: CASSQDGVGQNLNNEQFF. The rearrangement links TRBV4-3 to TRBJ2-1, with D unclear. V was clipped by 0 bases and J by 5 bases, with 20 bases between them. The germline V gene encodes CDR1 LGHNA and CDR2 YSLEER. This CDR3 region has 18 residues.

The J gene is TRBJ1-2, the V gene TRBV6-5; 7 bases align to TRBD1. The length of the CDR3 is 15 residues. CDR1 MNHEY and CDR2 SVGAGI come from the germline V gene. The J segment lost 5 bases and the V segment lost 0 bases, leaving 6 bases of the junction unmatched. The CDR3 coding sequence is TGTGCCAGCAGTTACTCGCGGACAGGAGGGTATGGCTACACCTTC. Encoded protein: CASSYSRTGGYGYTF.